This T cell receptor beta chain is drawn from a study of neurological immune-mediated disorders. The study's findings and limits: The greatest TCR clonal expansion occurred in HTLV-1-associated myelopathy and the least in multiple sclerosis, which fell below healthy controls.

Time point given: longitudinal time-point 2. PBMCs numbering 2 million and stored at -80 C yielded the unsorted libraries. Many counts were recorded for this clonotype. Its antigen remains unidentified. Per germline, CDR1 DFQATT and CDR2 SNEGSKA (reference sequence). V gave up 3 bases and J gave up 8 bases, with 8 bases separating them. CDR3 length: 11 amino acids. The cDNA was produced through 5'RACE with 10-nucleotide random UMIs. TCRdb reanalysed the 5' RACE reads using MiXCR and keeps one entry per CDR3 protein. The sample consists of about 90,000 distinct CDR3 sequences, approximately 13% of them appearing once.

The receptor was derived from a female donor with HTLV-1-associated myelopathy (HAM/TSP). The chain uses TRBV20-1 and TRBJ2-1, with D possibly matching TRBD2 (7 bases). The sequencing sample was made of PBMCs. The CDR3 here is CSASGGHEQFF. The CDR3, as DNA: TGCAGTGCTAGCGGGGGGCATGAGCAGTTCTTC.